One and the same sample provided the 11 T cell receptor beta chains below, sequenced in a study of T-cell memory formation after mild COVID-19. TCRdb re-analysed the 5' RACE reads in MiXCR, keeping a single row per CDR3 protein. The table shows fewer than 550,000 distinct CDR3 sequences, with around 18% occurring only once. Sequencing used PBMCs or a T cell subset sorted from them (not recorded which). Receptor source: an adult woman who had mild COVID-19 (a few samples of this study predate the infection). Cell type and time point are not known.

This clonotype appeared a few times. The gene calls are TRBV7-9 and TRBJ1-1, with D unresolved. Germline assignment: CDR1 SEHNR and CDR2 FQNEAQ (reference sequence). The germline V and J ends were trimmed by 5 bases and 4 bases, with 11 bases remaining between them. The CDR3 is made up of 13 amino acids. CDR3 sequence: CASSTLDGTEAFF. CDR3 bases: TGTGCCAGCAGCACCTTAGACGGCACTGAAGCTTTCTTT.

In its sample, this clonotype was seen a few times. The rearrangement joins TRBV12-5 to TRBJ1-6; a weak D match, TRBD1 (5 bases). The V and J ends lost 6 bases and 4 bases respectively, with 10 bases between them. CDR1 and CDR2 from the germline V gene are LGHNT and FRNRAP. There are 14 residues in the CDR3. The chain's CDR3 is CASGSEGYNSPLHF. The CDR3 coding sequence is TGTGCTAGTGGCTCCGAGGGGTATAATTCACCCCTCCACTTT.

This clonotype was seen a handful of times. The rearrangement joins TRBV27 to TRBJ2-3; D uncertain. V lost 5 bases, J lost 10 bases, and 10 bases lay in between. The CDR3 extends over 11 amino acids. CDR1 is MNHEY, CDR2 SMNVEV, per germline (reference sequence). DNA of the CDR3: TGTGCCAGCAGTACCCTAGGTTCGCAGTATTTT. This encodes CASSTLGSQYF.

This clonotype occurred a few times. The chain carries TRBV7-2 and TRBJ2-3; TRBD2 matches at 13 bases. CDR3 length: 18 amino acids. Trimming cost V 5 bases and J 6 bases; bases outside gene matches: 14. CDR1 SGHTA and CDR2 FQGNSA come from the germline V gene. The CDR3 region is CASSNRPGLAGVGDTQYF. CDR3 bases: TGTGCCAGCAGCAACCGACCCGGACTAGCGGGAGTCGGGGATACGCAGTATTTT.

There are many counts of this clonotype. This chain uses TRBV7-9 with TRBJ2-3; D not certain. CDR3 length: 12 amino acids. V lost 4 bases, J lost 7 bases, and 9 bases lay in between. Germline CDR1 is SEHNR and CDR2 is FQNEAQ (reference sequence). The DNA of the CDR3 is TGTGCCAGCAGCTCTGTGTCAAATACGCAGTATTTT. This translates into CASSSVSNTQYF.

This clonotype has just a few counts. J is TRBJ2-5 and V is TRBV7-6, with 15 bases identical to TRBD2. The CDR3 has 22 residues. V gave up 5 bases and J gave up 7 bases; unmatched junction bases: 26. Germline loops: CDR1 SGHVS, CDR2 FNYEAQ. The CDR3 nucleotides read TGTGCCAGCAGCCCGAAACCGTTTGGGACTAGCGGGGGGAATATCCTCACGAGGACCCAGTACTTC. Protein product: CASSPKPFGTSGGNILTRTQYF.

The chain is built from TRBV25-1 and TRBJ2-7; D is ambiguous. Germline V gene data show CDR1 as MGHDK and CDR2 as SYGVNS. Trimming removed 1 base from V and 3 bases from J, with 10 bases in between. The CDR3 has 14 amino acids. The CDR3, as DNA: TGTGCCAGCAGTGAATGGGCCACGGGCTACGAGCAGTACTTC. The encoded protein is CASSEWATGYEQYF.

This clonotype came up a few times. CDR3 amino acids: CASSIEAGVVGELFF. For the CDR3, the DNA is TGTGCCAGTAGTATTGAGGCGGGAGTTGTCGGGGAGCTGTTTTTT. V gene TRBV19 combines with J gene TRBJ2-2, with 7 bases fitting TRBD2. This CDR3 region has 15 residues. V lost 3 bases and J lost 7; bases outside the gene matches: 8. From germline, CDR1 is LNHDA and CDR2 SQIVND (reference sequence).

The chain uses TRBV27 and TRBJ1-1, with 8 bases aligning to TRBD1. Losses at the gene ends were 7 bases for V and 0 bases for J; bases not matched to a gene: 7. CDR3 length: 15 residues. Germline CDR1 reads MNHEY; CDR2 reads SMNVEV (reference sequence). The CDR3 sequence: CASIRQGWMNTEAFF. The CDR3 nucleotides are TGTGCCAGCATAAGACAGGGGTGGATGAACACTGAAGCTTTCTTT.

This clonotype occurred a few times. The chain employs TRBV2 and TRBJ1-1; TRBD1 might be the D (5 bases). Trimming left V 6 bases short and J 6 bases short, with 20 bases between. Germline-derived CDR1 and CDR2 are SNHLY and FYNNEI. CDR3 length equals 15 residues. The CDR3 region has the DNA TGTGCCAGCAGCCGGACGGCCCTGGGGGGGGCTGAAGCTTTCTTT. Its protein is CASSRTALGGAEAFF.

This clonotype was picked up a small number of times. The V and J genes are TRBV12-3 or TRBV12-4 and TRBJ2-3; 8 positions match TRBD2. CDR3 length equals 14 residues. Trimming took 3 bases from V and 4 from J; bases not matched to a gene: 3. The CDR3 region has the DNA TGTGCCAGCAGTTTCAGCGGGGGCGCAGATACGCAGTATTTT. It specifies CASSFSGGADTQYF.